Included here is one T cell receptor beta chain sequence, with context. The sample is drawn from a study of T cell changes during pregnancy in multiple sclerosis. Here immunoSEQ multiplex PCR was the method, and the copy in TCRdb shows in-frame clones only, minus some. Of around 57,000 clones in the sample, approximately 91% were seen once. Germline V gives CDR1 SGHRS, CDR2 YFSETQ. The V and J ends lost 4 bases and 6 bases, in that order; junction bases with no gene match: 7. CDR3 length: 15 residues. The TCR comes from a female donor with multiple sclerosis, enrolled in a pregnancy study. The gene calls are TRBV5-1 and TRBJ2-1, with TRBD2 matching over 10 bases. The sequenced sample was peripheral blood, obtained in the second trimester of pregnancy. Written as DNA, the CDR3 is TGCGCCAGCAGCCAAACTAGCGGGGCTACCAATGAGCAGTTCTTC. Amino acid sequence: CASSQTSGATNEQFF.